The clone carrying this TCR beta chain came up many times. The source of the sample is a study of neurological immune-mediated disorders. J lost 0 bases, V lost 1 base, and 1 base had no gene match. This CDR3 is built from 15 residues. CDR1 is SGHDN and CDR2 is FVKESK in the germline V gene. The cDNA was generated by 5'RACE with 10-nucleotide random UMIs. The authors obtained over 180 million TCR-beta sequences from 15-18 subjects per sequencing run. TCRdb ran MiXCR on the 5' RACE reads and lists one entry per CDR3 protein. The table shows roughly 100,000 distinct CDR3 sequences, with 3% to 4.5% occurring only once.

The chain employs TRBV14 and TRBJ2-3, with 7 positions matching TRBD2. This clonotype was sampled from a woman aged 18 to 35 with multiple sclerosis. The source material was PBMCs. The DNA of the CDR3 is TGTGCCAGCAGCCAAGCGGGGGGAAGCACAGATACGCAGTATTTT. It specifies CASSQAGGSTDTQYF.